This T cell receptor beta chain appears in the sequencing data of a study of OX40 agonist ivuxolimab in advanced cancers. Study details: It was permissible to have had prior anti-PD-1, anti-PD-L1 or anti-CTLA-4 therapy, and approximately 38% had some. Study observations and caveats: Clonal expansion was seen in CD4+ and CD8+ blood T cells by week 6 at 0.1 to 3.0 mg/kg.

Concerning this clone: Its antigen remains unknown.

Generated by immunoSEQ multiplex PCR, the TCRdb table keeps only in-frame clones and is missing some. The data show tens of thousands of clones, 90% seen once. V dropped 0 bases and J dropped 0; count of bases not matched to a gene: 7. Germline CDR1 SGHNT, CDR2 YENEEA. CDR3 length equals 18 residues. The sample was CD4+ or CD8+ T cells sorted from blood, taken in a trial of the OX40 agonist ivuxolimab. The rearrangement links TRBV11-3 to TRBJ2-2, with TRBD2 matching over 7 bases. This clonotype was obtained from an adult with an advanced solid tumor such as melanoma, head and neck, liver or kidney cancer. The CDR3 DNA reads TGTGCCAGCAGCTTAGAGTACTGGGAGGGATCGAACACCGGGGAGCTGTTTTTT. Translated, it gives CASSLEYWEGSNTGELFF.